This passage covers 10 T cell receptor beta chains from one sample sequenced in a study of blood T cells in healthy people across ages. Sample-barcoded 5' priming and a J-beta primer mix drove a second PCR of about 6 to 12 cycles. Each CDR3 protein is one row after TCRdb ran MiXCR on the 5' RACE reads. This table has under 2,000,000 distinct CDR3 sequences, around 50% appearing once. Sequencing was done on a sample of blood. These receptor sequences come from a woman in her thirties or forties in good health.

The chain joins TRBV7-2 to TRBJ2-7; 12 nucleotides align to TRBD2. This CDR3 region has 17 residues. V was clipped by 6 bases and J by 7 bases; unmatched bases: 16. In germline, CDR1 is SGHTA, CDR2 FQGNSA. The CDR3 protein is CASRSLAGGPGLDEQYF. Here the CDR3 DNA reads TGTGCCAGCAGATCTCTAGCGGGGGGGCCAGGGTTGGATGAGCAGTACTTC.

The sample holds a few counts of this clonotype. The chain couples TRBV20-1 to TRBJ2-7, with 7 bases that match TRBD2. The J call is doubtful: the DNA matches TRBJ2-5 better. The CDR3 extends over 15 amino acids. Germline CDR1 reads DFQATT; CDR2 reads SNEGSKA (reference sequence). The CDR3 region is CSAPSLAEAQETQYF. In DNA, the CDR3 is TGCAGTGCCCCCTCGCTAGCGGAGGCCCAAGAGACCCAGTACTTC.

The chain links TRBV6-6 to TRBJ2-4, with D possibly TRBD2 on 6 matching bases. The better agreement between TRBJ2-7 and the DNA end casts doubt on the J call. The CDR3 is 13 amino acids. The germline gives CDR1 MNHNY, CDR2 SVGAGI (reference sequence). CDR3 in DNA: TGTGCCAGCAGCCCTGCTAGCGCGGCCGAGCAGTACTTC. This gives the protein CASSPASAAEQYF.

CDR3 sequence reads: CATSVSHRETQYF. The CDR3 nucleotides read TGTGCCACCAGTGTCTCTCACAGGGAGACCCAGTACTTC. This chain connects TRBV24-1 to TRBJ2-4; TRBD1 is a possible D gene (5 bases). TRBJ2-5 matches the DNA end more closely, so the J call is doubtful. The CDR3 sequence is 13 residues long. Per germline, CDR1 KGHDR and CDR2 SFDVKD.

CDR3 in DNA: TGTGCCAGCAGCCTTACCTTCGACAGGGTTGTCTATGGCTACACCTTC. It is translated as CASSLTFDRVVYGYTF. The chain combines TRBV7-9 with TRBJ1-2; the match to TRBD1 covers 7 bases. Trimming cost V 5 bases and J 4 bases; bases outside gene matches: 13. The germline CDR1 and CDR2 sequences are SEHNR and FQNEAQ (reference sequence). The CDR3 spans 16 residues. Combining the CDR3 with reference TRBV7-9 and TRBJ1-2 gives the whole variable domain DTGVSQNPRHKITKRGQNVTFRCDPISEHNRLYWYRQTLGQGPEFLTYFQNEAQLEKSRLLSDRFSAERPKGSFSTLEIQRTEQGDSAMYLCASSLTFDRVVYGYTFGSGTRLTVV.

This clonotype was detected once. The rearrangement links TRBV7-2 to TRBJ1-5, with D perhaps matching TRBD1 (5 bases). V was cut by 1 base and J by 5 bases, with 9 bases left in between. Per the germline V gene, CDR1 is SGHTA and CDR2 is FQGNSA. The CDR3 totals 14 residues. The CDR3 DNA sequence: TGTGCCAGCAGCTTAGACGGGGGATATCAGCCCCAGCATTTT. It codes for CASSLDGGYQPQHF.

For this clonotype: A read error may be the cause here, since a much bigger clone is one base away. The V gene is TRBV20-1, the J gene TRBJ2-3; 9 nucleotides agree with TRBD2. There are 12 residues in the CDR3. In germline, CDR1 is DFQATT, CDR2 SNEGSKA (reference sequence). CDR3 in amino acids: CSSSGGTDTQYF. For the CDR3, the DNA is TGCAGTTCTAGCGGGGGCACAGATACGCAGTATTTT.

The V gene is TRBV4-2, the J gene TRBJ2-3; D perhaps matches TRBD2 (7 bases). The CDR3 contains 17 residues. Per germline, CDR1 LGHNA and CDR2 YNFKEQ. Trimming took off 1 base at V and 3 bases at J, with 17 bases between the two ends. CDR3 in amino acids: CASSQGRSGGVTDTQYF. Written as DNA, the CDR3 is TGTGCCAGCAGCCAAGGGCGATCGGGGGGCGTAACAGATACGCAGTATTTT.

The chain couples TRBV29-1 to TRBJ2-1; D is ambiguous. Trimming cost V 2 bases and J 6 bases, with 8 bases left between them. CDR3 length: 12 amino acids. The germline V gene encodes CDR1 SQVTM and CDR2 ANQGSEA. The CDR3 sequence: CSVEMGFNEQFF. The CDR3 nucleotides read TGCAGCGTTGAAATGGGGTTCAATGAGCAGTTCTTC.

V gene TRBV4-1 combines with J gene TRBJ1-2; a weak D match, TRBD1 (5 bases). V was pared by 3 bases and J by 4 bases, with 12 bases between. This CDR3 is built from 14 residues. The germline CDR1 and CDR2 sequences are MGHRA and YSYEKL. The DNA of the CDR3 is TGCGCCAGCAGCCAGGCTCCGGGGCCCTATGGCTACACCTTC. Protein: CASSQAPGPYGYTF.